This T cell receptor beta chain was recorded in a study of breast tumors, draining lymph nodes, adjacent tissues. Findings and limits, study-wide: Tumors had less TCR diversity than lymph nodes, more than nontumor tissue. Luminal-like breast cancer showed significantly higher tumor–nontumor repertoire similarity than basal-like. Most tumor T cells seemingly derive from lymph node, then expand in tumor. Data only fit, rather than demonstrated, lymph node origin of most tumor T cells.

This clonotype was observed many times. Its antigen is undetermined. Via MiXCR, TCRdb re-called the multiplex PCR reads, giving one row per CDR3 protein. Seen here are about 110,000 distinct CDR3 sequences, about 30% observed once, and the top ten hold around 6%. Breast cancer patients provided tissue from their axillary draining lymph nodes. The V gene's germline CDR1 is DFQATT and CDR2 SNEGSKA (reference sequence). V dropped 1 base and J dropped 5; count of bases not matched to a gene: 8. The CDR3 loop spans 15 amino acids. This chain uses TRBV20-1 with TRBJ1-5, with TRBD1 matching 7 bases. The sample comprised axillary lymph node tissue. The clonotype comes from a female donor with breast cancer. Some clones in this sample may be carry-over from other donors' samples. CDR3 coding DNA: TGCAGTGCTAGAGTAGGGACAGCTACTTATCAGCCCCAGCATTTT. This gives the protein CSARVGTATYQPQHF.